This paragraph reports one T cell receptor beta chain. This clonotype was observed many times. The antigen it binds to is not known. The record has no base qualities; no much larger clone is one base away. The treatment or condition tag for this specimen amounts to: live attenuated yellow fever vaccine strain. A standard Ficoll-Paque protocol was used to isolate PBMCs from peripheral blood. Dynabeads CD4 and CD8 positive selection kits were used to isolate the CD4 and CD8 T-cell fractions. TriZol was used to extract RNA from bulk PBMCs, from CD4 and CD8 fractions, and from dextramer-positive and dextramer-negative fractions. The germline V gene (reference sequence) gives CDR1 as SEHNR and CDR2 as FQNEAQ. Counted from cysteine to phenylalanine, this CDR3 has 15 amino acids. The entry retains the CDR3 DNA only, 45 bases that are in frame from base 1. V is reduced by 5 bases and J by 1 base, leaving a spacing of 14 bases between them.

Sequencing was carried out with an Illumina NovaSeq 6000. TCR cDNA was made using 5'RACE template switching, a step that added a universal primer site and unique molecular identifiers. Priming for cDNA synthesis came from both the TCR alpha and TCR beta constant segments. Libraries were amplified in two PCR steps, with sample barcodes and sequencing adapters added in the second step. Libraries were sequenced on Illumina HiSeq 2500 (2x100 bp) or NovaSeq (2x150 bp). For the original study's pipeline: MIGEC handled demultiplexing of reads and collapsing into UMI consensus sequences, while MiXCR performed V(D)J alignment. Vaccine-responding clonotypes were identified with edgeR using replicate PBMC samples, with FDR below 0.01 and a log2 fold change above 5 up to day 15 being required. Each bulk clonotype was labeled CD4 or CD8 based on which sequenced repertoire, CD4 or CD8, contained the clonotype at higher abundance. Clones were called with MiXCR by TCRdb after fastp trimmed the public reads at Q25, and only in-frame beta chains were retained. Each CDR3 protein gets just one entry, which takes the most common genes and DNA from the rows behind it. The V and J calls shown here were made by TCRdb, not taken from the authors' results. For this sample there are 150,000 to 200,000 distinct CDR3 sequences; 9.5% to 12% appear just once. The top ten clones comprise 35% to 40% of the sample.

This record belongs to a study of T cells after yellow fever vaccination (dated by TCRdb to between 2019 and 2020). Some background on the complete study: The SMART-Seq v4 Ultra Low Input RNA kit was used to prepare libraries from fractions with low cell numbers. To follow T-cell clones before and after primary and booster YFV17D yellow fever vaccination, bulk TCR alpha and beta repertoires were sequenced over time. Two healthy male donors, one aged 18 to 29 and one aged 30 to 40 years, made up the cohort. Blood samples were taken at several timepoints before and after primary and secondary immunization, and bulk PBMC replicates and cell subsets were isolated.

Study-wide findings and limitations: Most clones expanded after primary vaccination (around 96% of CD4 and 70% to 90% of CD8) were re-detected after the booster, suggesting that broad memory maintenance occurred. Compared with the primary T-cell response, the secondary T-cell response was faster but weaker, reaching its peak on day 5 rather than on day 15. Computational filtering was needed because FACS-sorted repertoires could contain abundant contaminating clonotypes from the bulk population. A small share of clonotypes occurred in both CD4 and CD8 compartments, likely arising from convergent recombination. Because the study included only two donors, the extent to which the findings can be generalized is limited.

The sequence is built from TRBV7-9 and TRBJ2-5; a tentative D match to TRBD1 spans 6 bases. The sequences come from CD8+ T cells sorted from PBMCs, collected 15 days after the yellow fever booster vaccination. The sequence came from a man aged 18 to 30 who received the YFV17D yellow fever vaccine. CDR3 reads: CASSHAGAPQETQYF. The DNA sequence is TGTGCCAGCAGCCATGCAGGGGCCCCCCAAGAGACCCAGTACTTC. Reference TRBV7-9 and TRBJ2-5 proteins supply the regions before and after the CDR3; the full variable domain is: DTGVSQNPRHKITKRGQNVTFRCDPISEHNRLYWYRQTLGQGPEFLTYFQNEAQLEKSRLLSDRFSAERPKGSFSTLEIQRTEQGDSAMYLCASSHAGAPQETQYFGPGTRLLVL.